Below are 28 T cell receptor beta chains sequenced from a single sample in a study of human T cells and chemical hapten exposure. Regarding time point: patch test 3, about 24 weeks after DPC sensitization. Treatment reported: therapeutic diphenylcyclopropenone sensitization with weekly scalp DPC. One entry per CDR3 protein, called by TCRdb with MiXCR from the RACE reads. This sample has about 190,000 distinct CDR3 sequences, with about 25% found just once. The sequenced sample was whole blood, obtained in connection with sensitization to the hapten diphenylcyclopropenone (DPC). Receptor source: a woman in her thirties or forties with alopecia areata. Some clones in this sample may be carry-over from other donors' samples.

This chain links TRBV7-2 with TRBJ2-7; 9 bases map to TRBD2. This CDR3 region has 15 residues. The germline V gene has CDR1 SGHTA and CDR2 FQGNSA. Trimming took 5 bases from V and 2 from J; bases not matched to a gene: 7. Here the CDR3 reads CASSPGASGTYEQYF. Here the CDR3 DNA reads TGTGCCAGCAGCCCCGGAGCTAGCGGGACCTACGAGCAGTACTTC.

This clonotype occurred once. The chain has TRBV10-3 and TRBJ2-7; D may be TRBD1 (5 bases). The length of the CDR3 is 11 residues. Trimming took off 9 bases at V and 3 bases at J, with 9 bases between the two ends. Germline lookup yields CDR1 ENHRY and CDR2 SYGVKD. The CDR3 DNA reads as TGTGCCATTGCTCAGGGCTACGAGCAGTACTTC. As protein: CAIAQGYEQYF.

This clonotype was seen only once. V and J are TRBV12-3 or TRBV12-4 and TRBJ2-1; a possible D gene is TRBD2 (6 bases). V was pared by 6 bases and J by 3 bases, with 15 bases between. The CDR3 totals 15 residues. Written as DNA, the CDR3 is TGTGCCAGCAGCCCGGGACTTGCCCGCTACAATGAGCAGTTCTTC. It yields the protein CASSPGLARYNEQFF.

This clonotype was detected only a few times. The genes are TRBV28 and TRBJ1-1; D is uncertain. CDR1 MDHEN and CDR2 SYDVKM come from the germline V gene. The V and J ends lost 6 bases and 7 bases respectively, with 15 bases between them. The CDR3 has 13 amino acids. CDR3 in amino acids: CASSFPPLVEAFF. In DNA, the CDR3 is TGTGCCAGCAGCTTCCCGCCCCTGGTTGAAGCTTTCTTT.

This sequence joins TRBV5-1 and TRBJ1-4; 7 positions match TRBD1. Trimming at V came to 3 bases and at J to 8 bases, leaving 13 bases not matched to a gene. The CDR3 consists of 16 residues. Germline CDR1 is SGHRS and CDR2 is YFSETQ. This CDR3 reads CASSSSYRGAQEKLFF. CDR3 bases: TGCGCCAGCAGCTCATCATACAGGGGAGCTCAAGAAAAACTGTTTTTT.

The chain employs TRBV10-3 and TRBJ1-2, with TRBD1 matching 10 bases. V lost 0 bases, J lost 6 bases, and 4 bases stayed unmatched. This CDR3 is built from 15 residues. Germline values: CDR1 ENHRY, CDR2 SYGVKD. Here the CDR3 DNA reads TGTGCCATCAGTGAGTCAGGGACAGGGGTGAATGGCTACACCTTC. This translates into CAISESGTGVNGYTF.

As to this clonotype: Germline and junction disagree at one end, which may indicate a read error. The chain carries TRBV4-1 and TRBJ2-5; D might be TRBD1 (6 bases). Germline V lookup: CDR1 MGHRA, CDR2 YSYEKL. The CDR3 loop spans 14 amino acids. The CDR3 coding sequence is TGCGCCAGCGGCCAAGTGGCAGGGGATAGGACCCAGTACTTC. Protein: CASGQVAGDRTQYF.

This clonotype was counted between two and nine times. This sequence joins TRBV6-5 and TRBJ2-3; a weak D match, TRBD2 (5 bases). Per the germline V gene, CDR1 is MNHEY and CDR2 is SVGAGI. This CDR3 comprises 15 residues. V was trimmed by 5 bases and J by 2 bases, leaving 14 bases between them. This chain's CDR3 is CASSGGPTITDTQYF. In DNA, the CDR3 is TGTGCCAGCAGTGGAGGACCGACCATCACAGATACGCAGTATTTT.

The chain joins TRBV7-3 to TRBJ2-2; 8 nucleotides match TRBD2. Germline V gives CDR1 SGHTA, CDR2 FQGTGA. The V and J ends lost 5 bases and 3 bases, in that order; junction bases with no gene match: 2. This CDR3 is 14 amino acids long. The CDR3: CASSIAGYTGELFF. The CDR3 bases are TGTGCCAGCAGCATAGCGGGGTACACCGGGGAGCTGTTTTTT.

V is TRBV6-5 and J is TRBJ2-3, with 8 nucleotides matching TRBD1. The CDR3 spans 13 residues. With 0 bases clipped from V and 9 bases from J, the junction kept 2 bases outside the gene matches. Germline V gene lookup returns CDR1 MNHEY and CDR2 SVGAGI. Here the CDR3 reads CASSYSGQGTQYF. CDR3 nucleotides: TGTGCCAGCAGTTACTCCGGACAGGGCACGCAGTATTTT.

The rearrangement uses TRBV4-2 and TRBJ2-1; D is ambiguous. The germline CDR1 and CDR2 sequences are LGHNA and YNFKEQ. The V end was cut by 0 bases, the J end by 7 bases, with 13 bases between. The CDR3 runs to 15 residues. The CDR3 DNA is TGTGCCAGCAGCCAAGATAGAGACCGCCAAAATGAGCAGTTCTTC. This encodes CASSQDRDRQNEQFF.

This clonotype turned up a few times. The genes are TRBV27 and TRBJ2-3; D not resolved. The CDR3 extends over 14 amino acids. Germline V gene data show CDR1 as MNHEY and CDR2 as SMNVEV (reference sequence). V was cut by 3 bases and J by 5 bases, with 12 bases left in between. CDR3 DNA sequence: TGTGCCAGCAGTTTCGCTAGGTGGTTAGATACGCAGTATTTT. Its protein product is CASSFARWLDTQYF.

For the CDR3, the DNA is TGCGCCAGCAGCCAGCAACTAGCGGGAGTGAATACCGGGGAGCTGTTTTTT. Its translation: CASSQQLAGVNTGELFF. The genes are TRBV4-1 and TRBJ2-2, with 11 bases that match TRBD2. J gave up 5 bases and V 3 bases, and 8 bases lay outside the gene matches. This CDR3 comprises 17 residues. Germline CDR1 MGHRA, CDR2 YSYEKL.

This clonotype was seen a handful of times. V gene TRBV3-1 combines with J gene TRBJ2-3; 9 bases agree with TRBD1. The V gene end was trimmed by 3 bases and the J gene end by 3 bases; junction bases not matched to a gene: 10. This CDR3 region has 17 residues. CDR1 is LGHDT and CDR2 is YNNKEL in the germline V gene (reference sequence). CDR3: CASSHWFGTGSTDTQYF. The CDR3 nucleotides read TGTGCCAGCAGCCATTGGTTCGGGACAGGGTCGACAGATACGCAGTATTTT.

The chain joins TRBV29-1 to TRBJ2-4, with D possibly being TRBD1 or TRBD2 (5 bases each). Germline V gene data show CDR1 as SQVTM and CDR2 as ANQGSEA. Deletions cut 3 bases from V and 9 bases from J, with 18 bases between. The CDR3 has 14 residues. The CDR3 coding sequence is TGCAGCGTTGATGCCGGGGCCTATCAGGGCATTCAGTACTTC. It codes for CSVDAGAYQGIQYF.

This clonotype was picked up a small number of times. Here the CDR3 DNA reads TGTGCCAGCAGCAAAGCTTGTAGGCCCGTGGGACTAGCGGGAGTTTGGTCCTACGAGCAGTACTTC. Translated, it gives CASSKACRPVGLAGVWSYEQYF. This rearrangement joins TRBV21-1 to TRBJ2-7; no DNA check was done on the table's D call, TRBD2. TRBV21-1 is recorded as a pseudogene. There are 22 residues in the CDR3.

The chain couples TRBV5-1 to TRBJ1-4, with TRBD1 matching 9 bases. The J segment lost 5 bases and the V segment lost 4 bases, leaving 3 bases of the junction unmatched. In germline, CDR1 is SGHRS, CDR2 YFSETQ. The CDR3 has 14 amino acids. CDR3 residues: CASSRGQGNEKLFF. The CDR3 nucleotides are TGCGCCAGCAGCCGGGGACAGGGAAATGAAAAACTGTTTTTT.

The chain joins TRBV24-1 to TRBJ2-1, with a tentative D call TRBD2 (5 bases). This CDR3 region has 14 residues. Trimming shortened V by 4 bases and J by 9 bases, and 15 bases separated the two germline ends. The V gene's germline CDR1 is KGHDR and CDR2 SFDVKD. Written as DNA, the CDR3 is TGTGCCACCAGTGAGTCGGACTGGGTACGTGAGCAGTTCTTC. Its translation is CATSESDWVREQFF.

The chain employs TRBV5-1 and TRBJ2-1, with a weak D call TRBD2 (6 bases). The V gene's germline CDR1 is SGHRS and CDR2 YFSETQ. With 0 bases removed from V and 6 bases from J, the gap between germline ends came to 10 bases. This CDR3 contains 14 residues. CDR3 loop: CASSLGISGNEQFF. The CDR3 DNA reads TGCGCCAGCAGCTTGGGTATTAGCGGCAATGAGCAGTTCTTC. Supplemented by reference TRBV5-1 and TRBJ2-1, the full variable domain reads KAGVTQTPRYLIKTRGQQVTLSCSPISGHRSVSWYQQTPGQGLQFLFEYFSETQRNKGNFPGRFSGRQFSNSRSEMNVSTLELGDSALYLCASSLGISGNEQFFGPGTRLTVL.

As for this clonotype: A much larger clone lies one base from this, so it may be a read error. The rearrangement uses TRBV7-9 and TRBJ2-1, with 8 bases fitting TRBD1. The J call may be incorrect, as the DNA end agrees better with TRBJ2-7. The CDR3 totals 14 residues. Germline V CDR1 and CDR2: SEHNR, FQNEAQ (reference sequence). Here the CDR3 reads CASHNQGAYNEQYF. CDR3 nucleotides: TGTGCCAGCCATAATCAGGGGGCCTACAATGAGCAGTACTTC.

This clonotype was seen a single time. V gene TRBV7-2 combines with J gene TRBJ2-3; D not resolved. This CDR3 region has 15 residues. Per the germline V gene, CDR1 is SGHTA and CDR2 is FQGNSA. Between the trimmed V and J ends, which lost 1 base and 2 bases, there was a span of 10 bases. CDR3 amino acids: CASSLGPTTTDTQYF. DNA for the CDR3: TGTGCCAGCAGCTTAGGCCCCACTACCACAGATACGCAGTATTTT.

This chain joins TRBV7-2 and TRBJ1-6; 10 bases map to TRBD1. Trimming took 1 base from V and 4 from J; bases not matched to a gene: 4. Germline V gives CDR1 SGHTA, CDR2 FQGNSA. The CDR3 has 17 amino acids. This CDR3 reads CASSLGGTGAYNSPLHF. CDR3 coding DNA: TGTGCCAGCAGCTTAGGAGGGACAGGGGCTTATAATTCACCCCTCCACTTT.

This clonotype was seen at least ten times. CDR3 loop: CASSVGGAGSYNEQFF. The CDR3 DNA sequence: TGTGCCAGCAGCGTAGGAGGGGCCGGGTCCTACAATGAGCAGTTCTTC. This chain connects TRBV9 to TRBJ2-1; D may match TRBD1 or TRBD2 (5 bases each). The V end was cut by 0 bases, the J end by 1 base, with 11 bases between. Germline lookup yields CDR1 SGDLS and CDR2 YYNGEE. This CDR3 contains 16 residues.

The chain combines TRBV7-2 with TRBJ1-6; a possible D gene is TRBD1 (6 bases). The CDR3 has 14 residues. Trimming removed 2 bases from V and 9 bases from J, with 11 bases in between. The germline V gene has CDR1 SGHTA and CDR2 FQGNSA. CDR3 sequence: CASSLLQGSSPLHF. In DNA, the CDR3 is TGTGCCAGCAGCTTATTACAGGGAAGTTCACCCCTCCACTTT.

The chain joins TRBV29-1 to TRBJ2-1; 12 bases align to TRBD2. Germline V lookup: CDR1 SQVTM, CDR2 ANQGSEA. V was clipped by 4 bases and J by 6 bases; unmatched bases: 13. The length of the CDR3 is 17 residues. In DNA, the CDR3 is TGCAGCGTTGCTGAGACTAGCGGGAGTTGGTTTCGCAATGAGCAGTTCTTC. Amino acids: CSVAETSGSWFRNEQFF.

The chain couples TRBV6-1 to TRBJ2-5; D may match TRBD1 or TRBD2 (5 bases each). Trimming removed 6 bases at V and 1 base at J, with 12 bases between. The CDR3 covers 14 residues. CDR1 is MNHNS and CDR2 is SASEGT in the germline V gene. Here the CDR3 DNA reads TGTGCCAGCAGACTACACGGGACCCAAGAGACCCAGTACTTC. Translating gives CASRLHGTQETQYF.

For the CDR3, the DNA is TGCAGTGCCAGGTCAGGGACTAGCGGGACCAATGAGCAGTTCTTC. It codes for CSARSGTSGTNEQFF. The chain uses TRBV20-1 and TRBJ2-1; 13 nucleotides match TRBD2. The CDR3 sequence is 15 residues long. Germline V gives CDR1 DFQATT, CDR2 SNEGSKA (reference sequence). V gave up 6 bases and J gave up 6 bases; unmatched junction bases: 8.

The genes are TRBV7-2 and TRBJ1-1, with a weak D call TRBD1 (5 bases). V was pared by 2 bases and J by 1 base, with 11 bases between. CDR3 size: 15 residues. Germline assignment: CDR1 SGHTA and CDR2 FQGNSA. CDR3: CASSLQQVENTEAFF. CDR3 DNA: TGTGCCAGCAGCTTACAACAGGTAGAGAACACTGAAGCTTTCTTT.